This T cell receptor (beta chain) was identified in a study of prognosis after radiotherapy for stage I lung cancer. The CDR3 runs to 13 residues. With 2 bases removed from V and 6 bases from J, the gap between germline ends came to 8 bases. Germline CDR1 is SGHAT and CDR2 is FQNNGV. Study results and caveats: Patients who went on to get distant metastases had lower Shannon entropy after stereotactic body radiation therapy. The study left the tumor specificity of the expanded TCR clones undetermined.

In this sample, this clonotype turned up many times. Its antigen is unknown. By two-round multiplex PCR, the TCR beta CDR3 was amplified from genomic DNA. Primers specific to each TRBV and TRBJ gene were used in first-round PCR. In the second PCR round, amplification relied on universal primers. TCRdb used MiXCR to reprocess the multiplex PCR reads, holding one entry per CDR3 protein. Of 45,000 to 70,000 distinct CDR3 sequences in the sample, about a quarter are singletons; the top ten hold around 8%. The chain employs TRBV11-2 and TRBJ1-3; no reliable D call. Sequencing used PBMCs, obtained before or after stereotactic body radiation therapy (not recorded which). The sequence came from a donor over 45 with non-small cell lung cancer. The chain's CDR3 is CASSLIEKNTIYF. The CDR3 nucleotides are TGTGCCAGCAGCTTAATAGAAAAAAACACCATATATTTT. The full variable domain, its missing parts supplied by reference TRBV11-2 and TRBJ1-3, is EAGVAQSPRYKIIEKRQSVAFWCNPISGHATLYWYQQILGQGPKLLIQFQNNGVVDDSQLPKDRFSAERLKGVDSTLKIQPAKLEDSAVYLCASSLIEKNTIYFGEGSWLTVV.